The next 28 T cell receptor beta chains were all read from a single sample in a study of blood T cell repertoires in COVID-19. Sequencing was performed with immunoSEQ multiplex PCR; in TCRdb, only in-frame clones are kept and a portion is missing. Among approximately 110,000 clones listed, 70% to 85% were seen once. The sequenced material came from peripheral blood. The source of these receptors is an elderly woman with active or convalescent COVID-19.

V is TRBV28 and J is TRBJ1-2; D gene unclear. The CDR3 sequence is 13 residues long. Trimming removed 5 bases from V and 8 bases from J, with 15 bases in between. Per germline, CDR1 MDHEN and CDR2 SYDVKM. The CDR3 nucleotides read TGTGCCAGCAGTGTGGACGAGGGCCGGGGCTACACCTTC. This encodes CASSVDEGRGYTF.

The chain is built from TRBV3-1 (or the pseudogene TRBV3-2) and TRBJ1-3, with D maybe TRBD1 (5 bases). CDR1 is LGHDT and CDR2 is YNNKEL in the germline V gene (reference sequence). Trimming left V 3 bases short and J 5 bases short, with 17 bases between. The CDR3 is 16 residues long. CDR3 protein: CASSHGPGSGRNTIYF. The CDR3 DNA reads TGTGCCAGCAGCCATGGGCCAGGGTCAGGAAGAAACACCATATATTTT.

This clone has only one observation. This chain joins TRBV7-2 and TRBJ2-2; a weak D match, TRBD1 (5 bases). With 1 base removed from V and 7 bases from J, the gap between germline ends came to 13 bases. This CDR3 has 15 amino acids. CDR1 is SGHTA, CDR2 FQGNSA, per germline. The CDR3 protein is CASSLVGLGLGELFF. The CDR3 nucleotides are TGTGCCAGCAGCTTAGTGGGGCTGGGCCTCGGGGAGCTGTTTTTT.

In this sample, this clone turned up once. This sequence joins TRBV2 and TRBJ2-1; 8 nucleotides match TRBD1. This CDR3 has 14 amino acids. The V gene end was trimmed by 4 bases and the J gene end by 5 bases; junction bases not matched to a gene: 4. CDR1 and CDR2 (germline): SNHLY, FYNNEI. CDR3 nucleotide sequence: TGTGCCAGCAGTGGACGACAGGGGAACAATGAGCAGTTCTTC. Translation: CASSGRQGNNEQFF.

The chain joins TRBV19 to TRBJ2-7; 13 nucleotides line up with TRBD2. This CDR3 contains 19 residues. V lost 5 bases and J lost 1; bases outside the gene matches: 14. Germline values: CDR1 LNHDA, CDR2 SQIVND (reference sequence). The CDR3 reads CASSPTQGTSGIGSYEQYF. CDR3 sequence (DNA): TGTGCCAGTAGTCCTACTCAAGGGACTAGCGGGATAGGGTCCTACGAGCAGTACTTC. Together with reference TRBV19 and TRBJ2-7, the CDR3 gives the full variable domain: DGGITQSPKYLFRKEGQNVTLSCEQNLNHDAMYWYRQDPGQGLRLIYYSQIVNDFQKGDIAEGYSVSREKKESFPLTVTSAQKNPTAFYLCASSPTQGTSGIGSYEQYFGPGTRLTVT.

This clone has a single count. This chain connects TRBV20-1 to TRBJ1-1; D possibly corresponds to TRBD1 (5 bases). The CDR3 has 11 amino acids. The germline gives CDR1 DFQATT, CDR2 SNEGSKA (reference sequence). Trimming left V 6 bases short and J 3 bases short, with 8 bases between. The CDR3 coding sequence is TGCAGTGCGCGGACATACACTGAAGCTTTCTTT. Translation: CSARTYTEAFF.

The chain carries TRBV6-6 and TRBJ1-3, with a possible D match to TRBD1 (5 bases). The V end was cut by 6 bases, the J end by 0 bases, with 15 bases between. CDR1 and CDR2 (germline): MNHNY, SVGAGI (reference sequence). This CDR3 spans 16 amino acids. The CDR3 region is CASSWGGVRSGNTIYF. The CDR3 DNA is TGTGCCAGCAGCTGGGGCGGGGTTCGCTCTGGAAACACCATATATTTT.

The chain employs TRBV6-4 and TRBJ2-1; 9 nucleotides align to TRBD1. V lost 8 bases and J lost 12; bases outside the gene matches: 8. CDR3 length: 12 amino acids. Germline CDR1 and CDR2: MRHNA and SNTAGT. CDR3 coding DNA: TGTGCCAGCCGGGACAGGGTTTCGTGGCAGTTCTTC. This codes for CASRDRVSWQFF.

V and J are TRBV11-2 and TRBJ2-7; 10 positions match TRBD1. The CDR3 runs 15 residues. Germline CDR1 is SGHAT and CDR2 is FQNNGV. Germline trimming cut 1 base from V and 0 bases from J; bases unmatched to any gene: 0. CDR3 loop: CASSLGQGASYEQYF. As DNA, the CDR3 is TGTGCCAGCAGCTTAGGACAGGGGGCCTCCTACGAGCAGTACTTC. The variable domain in full, with the rest retrieved from reference TRBV11-2 and TRBJ2-7, is EAGVAQSPRYKIIEKRQSVAFWCNPISGHATLYWYQQILGQGPKLLIQFQNNGVVDDSQLPKDRFSAERLKGVDSTLKIQPAKLEDSAVYLCASSLGQGASYEQYFGPGTRLTVT.

This sequence joins TRBV4-2 and TRBJ2-5; TRBD2 matches 14 bases. This CDR3 has 16 amino acids. V shed 0 bases, J shed 4 bases, and the junction held 1 base outside the gene matches. Germline V gene lookup returns CDR1 LGHNA and CDR2 YNFKEQ. Here the CDR3 reads CASSQDGTSGRETQYF. The CDR3 DNA reads TGTGCCAGCAGCCAAGACGGGACTAGCGGGAGAGAGACCCAGTACTTC.

The chain links TRBV9 to TRBJ2-5, with 8 bases aligning to TRBD2. This CDR3 contains 15 residues. The germline V gene has CDR1 SGDLS and CDR2 YYNGEE. V gave up 2 bases and J gave up 1 base; unmatched junction bases: 4. Here the CDR3 reads CASSVVGLAQETQYF. The DNA of the CDR3 is TGTGCCAGCAGCGTCGTAGGACTAGCCCAAGAGACCCAGTACTTC.

This clone appeared a few times. In nucleotides, the CDR3 is TGTGCCAGCAGTTACGGCACAAAGAGCAATCAGCCCCAGCATTTT. Translated, it gives CASSYGTKSNQPQHF. The V gene is TRBV6-6, the J gene TRBJ1-5; D call uncertain. This CDR3 spans 15 amino acids. The V gene's germline CDR1 is MNHNY and CDR2 SVGAGI (reference sequence). The V end was cut by 2 bases, the J end by 1 base, with 9 bases between.

This chain uses TRBV12-5 with TRBJ2-1, with 9 nucleotides matching TRBD2. Germline CDR1 is LGHNT and CDR2 is FRNRAP. Trimming removed 6 bases from V and 4 bases from J; junction bases left unmatched: 10. This CDR3 has 16 residues. CDR3 nucleotides: TGTGCTAGTGGCCCAATGAGTAGCGGGAGATACAATGAGCAGTTCTTC. Translation gives CASGPMSSGRYNEQFF.

The chain recombines TRBV5-1 with TRBJ1-3; D is ambiguous. V was pared by 2 bases and J by 0 bases, with 9 bases between. The germline V gene has CDR1 SGHRS and CDR2 YFSETQ. This CDR3 has 15 residues. CDR3 in amino acids: CASSLDFSSGNTIYF. For the CDR3, the DNA is TGCGCCAGCAGCTTAGACTTCAGCTCTGGAAACACCATATATTTT.

The chain carries TRBV10-3 and TRBJ2-1; tentatively, D is TRBD1 (8 bases). CDR1 is ENHRY and CDR2 is SYGVKD in the germline V gene. Trimming left V 11 bases short and J 9 bases short, with 14 bases between. CDR3 length equals 11 residues. The CDR3 coding sequence is TGTGCCGCACAGGGGGAGGGTGAGCAGTTCTTC. Translating gives CAAQGEGEQFF.

This clone has a handful of counts. The rearrangement uses TRBV6-5 and TRBJ2-1; 11 nucleotides align to TRBD2. Germline lookup yields CDR1 MNHEY and CDR2 SVGAGI. The J segment lost 2 bases and the V segment lost 6 bases, leaving 3 bases of the junction unmatched. The CDR3 totals 15 residues. The CDR3 DNA reads as TGTGCCAGCAGACTTAGCGGGAGGGCCTACAATGAGCAGTTCTTC. Translated: CASRLSGRAYNEQFF.

The CDR3 bases are TGCGCCAGCAGTTTAGAGGGGGTCAATGAGCAGTTCTTC. Residues: CASSLEGVNEQFF. J is TRBJ2-1 and V is TRBV10-1, with a weak D call TRBD1 (6 bases). CDR1 WNHNN and CDR2 SYGVQD come from the germline V gene (reference sequence). There are 13 residues in the CDR3. Trimming took 5 bases from V and 6 from J, leaving 11 bases between them.

This chain uses TRBV7-9 with TRBJ2-7, with D maybe TRBD1 (6 bases). CDR3 size: 15 residues. CDR1 is SEHNR and CDR2 is FQNEAQ in the germline V gene (reference sequence). V lost 5 bases and J lost 4, with 18 bases in between. In nucleotides, the CDR3 is TGTGCCAGCAGCCGACCGGCGGACAGCTCTTACGAGCAGTACTTC. Protein: CASSRPADSSYEQYF.

This chain connects TRBV6-5 to TRBJ2-5; tentatively, D is TRBD1 (6 bases). Per the germline V gene, CDR1 is MNHEY and CDR2 is SVGAGI. The CDR3 length is 14 residues. V was shortened by 6 bases and J by 3 bases, with 14 bases between the two germline ends. Here the CDR3 reads CASRVNRVEETQYF. The CDR3 DNA is TGTGCCAGCAGAGTTAACAGGGTTGAAGAGACCCAGTACTTC.

The gene calls are TRBV19 and TRBJ1-5; D remains unclear. The CDR3 is made up of 14 amino acids. Germline values: CDR1 LNHDA, CDR2 SQIVND (reference sequence). Trimming took off 3 bases at V and 3 bases at J, with 9 bases between the two ends. In nucleotides, the CDR3 is TGTGCCAGTAGTATTTCCAGAAACAATCAGCCCCAGCATTTT. This sequence encodes CASSISRNNQPQHF.

CDR3 nucleotide sequence: TGTGCCAGCAGTAGCGGGATGGCGAACACCGGGGAGCTGTTTTTT. This gives the protein CASSSGMANTGELFF. The gene calls are TRBV2 and TRBJ2-2; TRBD2 aligns across 7 bases. Germline V gives CDR1 SNHLY, CDR2 FYNNEI. The CDR3 is 15 residues long. J lost 0 bases, V lost 5 bases, and 3 bases had no gene match.

The chain couples TRBV12-3 or TRBV12-4 to TRBJ1-4, with 7 bases lining up with TRBD1. The V and J ends lost 3 bases and 13 bases, in that order; junction bases with no gene match: 5. This CDR3 contains 12 residues. This chain's CDR3 is CASSFRQGGLFF. The CDR3 DNA is TGTGCCAGCAGTTTCCGACAGGGCGGACTGTTTTTT.

The chain recombines TRBV9 with TRBJ2-5; 14 bases fit TRBD2. Germline trimming cut 3 bases from V and 4 bases from J; bases unmatched to any gene: 11. The CDR3 consists of 18 residues. Germline V gene data show CDR1 as SGDLS and CDR2 as YYNGEE. CDR3 sequence (DNA): TGTGCCAGCAGCGAAGGGGGGACTAGCGGGAGTATCGTAGAGACCCAGTACTTC. This codes for CASSEGGTSGSIVETQYF. Full variable domain (missing parts from reference TRBV9 and TRBJ2-5): DSGVTQTPKHLITATGQRVTLRCSPRSGDLSVYWYQQSLDQGLQFLIQYYNGEERAKGNILERFSAQQFPDLHSELNLSSLELGDSALYFCASSEGGTSGSIVETQYFGPGTRLLVL.

The rearrangement joins TRBV6-1 to TRBJ2-1, with a weak D call TRBD2 (6 bases). The V and J ends lost 1 base and 3 bases respectively, with 10 bases between them. CDR1 and CDR2 (germline): MNHNS, SASEGT. The CDR3 runs to 15 residues. CDR3 residues: CASSEDWGDYNEQFF. DNA of the CDR3: TGTGCCAGCAGTGAAGACTGGGGGGACTACAATGAGCAGTTCTTC.

V and J are TRBV5-4 and TRBJ2-1; D is uncertain. The V end lost 0 bases, the J end lost 6 bases, and 19 bases lay between the germline ends. The length of the CDR3 is 17 residues. CDR1 and CDR2 (germline): SGHNT, YYREEE (reference sequence). In nucleotides, the CDR3 is TGTGCCAGCAGCTTGGTTTCGGGTCCCCGCTCCCTCAATGAGCAGTTCTTC. Residues: CASSLVSGPRSLNEQFF.

The rearrangement uses TRBV7-9 and TRBJ2-3; 8 nucleotides match TRBD2. The germline V gene has CDR1 SEHNR and CDR2 FQNEAQ (reference sequence). The CDR3 sequence is 16 residues long. The V and J ends lost 5 bases and 0 bases, in that order; junction bases with no gene match: 7. The CDR3 DNA sequence: TGTGCCAGCAGCCAGACTGGCGGGGGGAGCACAGATACGCAGTATTTT. It specifies CASSQTGGGSTDTQYF.

V usage is TRBV7-9 and J usage is TRBJ1-6, with 7 nucleotides matching TRBD1. J lost 6 bases, V lost 5 bases, and 7 bases had no gene match. CDR3 length equals 15 residues. Germline-derived CDR1 and CDR2 are SEHNR and FQNEAQ (reference sequence). The DNA of the CDR3 is TGTGCCAGCAGCCCGGGGACAGCCTCTAATTCACCCCTCCACTTT. It is translated as CASSPGTASNSPLHF. The full variable domain, its missing parts supplied by reference TRBV7-9 and TRBJ1-6, is DTGVSQNPRHKITKRGQNVTFRCDPISEHNRLYWYRQTLGQGPEFLTYFQNEAQLEKSRLLSDRFSAERPKGSFSTLEIQRTEQGDSAMYLCASSPGTASNSPLHFGNGTRLTVT.

The chain combines TRBV5-1 with TRBJ2-2; 8 positions match TRBD2. The ends lost 2 bases at V and 3 bases at J; junction bases unmatched: 3. Per the germline V gene, CDR1 is SGHRS and CDR2 is YFSETQ. The CDR3 covers 15 residues. CDR3 residues: CASSLAGVDTGELFF. DNA for the CDR3: TGCGCCAGCAGCTTAGCGGGAGTGGACACCGGGGAGCTGTTTTTT.